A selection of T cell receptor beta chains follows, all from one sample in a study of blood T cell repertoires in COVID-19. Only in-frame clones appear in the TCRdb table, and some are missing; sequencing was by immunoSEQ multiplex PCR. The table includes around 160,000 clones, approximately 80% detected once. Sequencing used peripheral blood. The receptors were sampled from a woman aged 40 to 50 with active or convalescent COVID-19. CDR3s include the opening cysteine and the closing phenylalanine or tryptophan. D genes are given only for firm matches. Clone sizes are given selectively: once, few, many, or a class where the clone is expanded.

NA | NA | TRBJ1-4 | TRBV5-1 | CASSLYGISEKLFF | TGCGCCAGCAGCTTGTACGGGATTAGTGAAAAACTGTTTTTT
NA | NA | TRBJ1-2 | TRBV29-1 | CSVFNLNGYTF | TGCAGCGTATTCAACCTAAATGGCTACACCTTC
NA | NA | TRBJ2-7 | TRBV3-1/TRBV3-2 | CASSRNTDSYEQYF | TGTGCCAGCAGCCGCAATACGGACAGCTACGAGCAGTACTTC
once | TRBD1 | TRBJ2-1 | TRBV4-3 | CASSQGQGAFNEQFF | TGCGCCAGCAGCCAAGGACAGGGGGCATTCAATGAGCAGTTCTTC
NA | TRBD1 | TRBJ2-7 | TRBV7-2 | CASSLQGDSYEQYF | TGTGCCAGCAGCCTCCAGGGGGACAGCTACGAGCAGTACTTC
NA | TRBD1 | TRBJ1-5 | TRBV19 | CASTGTGGPNSNQPQHF | TGTGCCAGCACTGGGACAGGGGGTCCAAATAGCAATCAGCCCCAGCATTTT
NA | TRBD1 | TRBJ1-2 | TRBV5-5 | CASSLYRGGYTF | TGTGCCAGCAGCCTTTACAGGGGCGGCTACACCTTC
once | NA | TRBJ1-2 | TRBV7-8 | CASSLREGSNYGYTF | TGTGCCAGCAGCTTGCGCGAGGGTTCTAACTATGGCTACACCTTC
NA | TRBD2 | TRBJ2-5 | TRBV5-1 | CASSLPSGGLRETQYF | TGCGCCAGCAGCTTGCCTAGCGGGGGTCTCCGGGAGACCCAGTACTTC
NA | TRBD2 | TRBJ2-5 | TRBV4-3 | CASSQDIWQGGETQYF | TGCGCCAGCAGCCAAGATATTTGGCAGGGAGGGGAGACCCAGTACTTC
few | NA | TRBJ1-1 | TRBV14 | CASSRSGAGSTEAFF | TGTGCCAGCAGCCGAAGTGGGGCCGGGAGCACTGAAGCTTTCTTT
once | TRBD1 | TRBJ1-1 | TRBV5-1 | CASSPDRGLHTEAFF | TGCGCCAGCAGCCCGGACAGGGGGCTCCACACTGAAGCTTTCTTT
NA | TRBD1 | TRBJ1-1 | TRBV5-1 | CASSLGWTGVNTEAFF | TGCGCCAGCAGCTTGGGGTGGACAGGAGTGAACACTGAAGCTTTCTTT
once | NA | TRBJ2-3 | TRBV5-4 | CASSQDSPVDTQYF | TGTGCCAGCAGTCAAGACAGCCCCGTAGATACGCAGTATTTT
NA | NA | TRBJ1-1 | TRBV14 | CASSVQASNTEAFF | TGTGCCAGCAGCGTACAGGCCTCGAACACTGAAGCTTTCTTT
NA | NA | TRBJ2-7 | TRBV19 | CASRTTGMGPTYEQYF | TGTGCCAGCAGAACAACGGGCATGGGGCCTACCTACGAGCAGTACTTC
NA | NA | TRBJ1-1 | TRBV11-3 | CASSLALNTEAFF | TGTGCCAGCAGCCTGGCTTTGAACACTGAAGCTTTCTTT
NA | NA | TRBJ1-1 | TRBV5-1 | CASSPGGAPNTEAFF | TGCGCCAGCAGCCCCGGGGGGGCGCCTAACACTGAAGCTTTCTTT
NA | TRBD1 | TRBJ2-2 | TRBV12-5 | CASGLYLGQANTGELFF | TGTGCTAGTGGTTTGTACCTCGGACAGGCTAACACCGGGGAGCTGTTTTTT
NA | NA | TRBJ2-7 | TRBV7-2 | CASSLGAGPNEQYF | TGTGCCAGCAGCTTAGGGGCAGGGCCCAACGAGCAGTACTTC
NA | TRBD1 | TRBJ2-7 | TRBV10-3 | CAISELTGGADEQYF | TGTGCCATCAGTGAGCTGACAGGGGGCGCGGACGAGCAGTACTTC
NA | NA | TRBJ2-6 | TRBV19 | CASSIKGSGANVLTF | TGTGCCAGTAGTATAAAGGGGTCTGGGGCCAACGTCCTGACTTTC
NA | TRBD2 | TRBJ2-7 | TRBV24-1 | CATSGLGMSEQYF | TGTGCCACCTCGGGACTAGGTATGTCCGAGCAGTACTTC
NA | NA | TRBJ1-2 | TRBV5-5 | CASSSASGTTSRGYTF | TGTGCCAGCAGCTCGGCCTCAGGGACTACTTCTAGGGGCTACACCTTC
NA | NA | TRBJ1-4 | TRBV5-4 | CASSPGQFNEKLFF | TGTGCCAGCAGCCCCGGACAGTTTAATGAAAAACTGTTTTTT
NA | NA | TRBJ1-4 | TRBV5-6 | CASSLSAGAPWGEKLFF | TGTGCCAGCAGCTTGTCTGCAGGGGCTCCGTGGGGTGAAAAACTGTTTTTT
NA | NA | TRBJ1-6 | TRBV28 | CASRPPGRGSGSPLHF | TGTGCCAGCAGACCTCCAGGGAGGGGAAGCGGTTCACCCCTCCACTTT
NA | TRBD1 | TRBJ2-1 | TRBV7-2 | CASSRDRGSHNEQFF | TGTGCCAGCAGCCGGGACAGGGGGTCGCACAATGAGCAGTTCTTC